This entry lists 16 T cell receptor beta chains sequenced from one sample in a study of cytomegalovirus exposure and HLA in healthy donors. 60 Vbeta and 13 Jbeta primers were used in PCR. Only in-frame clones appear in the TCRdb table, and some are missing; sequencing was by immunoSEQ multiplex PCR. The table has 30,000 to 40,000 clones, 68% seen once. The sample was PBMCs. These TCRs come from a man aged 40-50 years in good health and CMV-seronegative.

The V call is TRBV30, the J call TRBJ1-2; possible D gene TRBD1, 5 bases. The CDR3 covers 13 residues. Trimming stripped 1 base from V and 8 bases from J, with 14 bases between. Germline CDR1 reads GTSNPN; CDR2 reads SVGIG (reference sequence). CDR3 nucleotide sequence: TGTGCCTGGAGTGACGGGGGGAACGGCGGCTACACCTTC. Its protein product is CAWSDGGNGGYTF.

The CDR3 here is CASSGQGDFNSPLHF. The CDR3 DNA reads TGTGCCAGCAGTGGACAGGGGGACTTTAATTCACCCCTCCACTTT. The rearrangement uses TRBV6-1 and TRBJ1-6; 9 bases line up with TRBD1. The trim removed 4 bases at V and 6 bases at J, leaving 4 bases unmatched. The CDR3 runs 15 residues. Germline lookup yields CDR1 MNHNS and CDR2 SASEGT.

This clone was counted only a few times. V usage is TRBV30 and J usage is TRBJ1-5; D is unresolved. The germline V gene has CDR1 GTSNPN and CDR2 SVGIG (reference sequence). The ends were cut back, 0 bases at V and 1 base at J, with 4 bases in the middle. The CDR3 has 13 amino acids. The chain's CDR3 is CAWSVHSNQPQHF. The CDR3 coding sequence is TGTGCCTGGAGTGTACACAGCAATCAGCCCCAGCATTTT.

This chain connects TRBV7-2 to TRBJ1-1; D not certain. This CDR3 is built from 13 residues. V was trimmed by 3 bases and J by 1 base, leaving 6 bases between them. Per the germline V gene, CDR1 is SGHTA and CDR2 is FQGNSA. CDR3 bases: TGTGCCAGCAGCTTGTTCAAGAACACTGAAGCTTTCTTT. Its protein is CASSLFKNTEAFF.

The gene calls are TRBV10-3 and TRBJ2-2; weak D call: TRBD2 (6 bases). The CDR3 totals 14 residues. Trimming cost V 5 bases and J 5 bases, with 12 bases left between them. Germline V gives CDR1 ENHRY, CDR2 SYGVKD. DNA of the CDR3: TGTGCCATCAGTAGACTAGTGGGGACCGGGGAGCTGTTTTTT. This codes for CAISRLVGTGELFF.

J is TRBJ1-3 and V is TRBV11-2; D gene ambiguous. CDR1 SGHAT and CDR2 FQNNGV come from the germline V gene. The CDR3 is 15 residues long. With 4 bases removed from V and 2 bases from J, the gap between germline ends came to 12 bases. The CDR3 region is CASSSFSGTGNTIYF. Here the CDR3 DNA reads TGTGCCAGCAGCTCGTTTTCGGGGACTGGAAACACCATATATTTT. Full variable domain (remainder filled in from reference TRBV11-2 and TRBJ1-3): EAGVAQSPRYKIIEKRQSVAFWCNPISGHATLYWYQQILGQGPKLLIQFQNNGVVDDSQLPKDRFSAERLKGVDSTLKIQPAKLEDSAVYLCASSSFSGTGNTIYFGEGSWLTVV.

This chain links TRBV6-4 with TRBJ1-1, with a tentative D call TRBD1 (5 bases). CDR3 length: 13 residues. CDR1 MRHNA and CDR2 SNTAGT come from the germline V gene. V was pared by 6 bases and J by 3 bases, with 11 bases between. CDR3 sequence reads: CASRVTDDTEAFF. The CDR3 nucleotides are TGTGCCAGCAGAGTGACAGACGACACTGAAGCTTTCTTT.

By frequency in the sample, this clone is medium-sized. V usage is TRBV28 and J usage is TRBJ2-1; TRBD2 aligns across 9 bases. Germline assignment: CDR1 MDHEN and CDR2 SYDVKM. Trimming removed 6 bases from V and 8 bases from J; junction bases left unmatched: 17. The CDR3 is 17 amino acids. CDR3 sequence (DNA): TGTGCCAGCAGAATCCCAGGCCTCGGCGGGGGGGTCGATGAGCAGTTCTTC. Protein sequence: CASRIPGLGGGVDEQFF.

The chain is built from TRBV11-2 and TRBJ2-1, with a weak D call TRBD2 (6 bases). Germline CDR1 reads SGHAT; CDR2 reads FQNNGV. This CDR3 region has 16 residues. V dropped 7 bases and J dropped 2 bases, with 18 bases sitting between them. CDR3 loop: CASTLRRADPYNEQFF. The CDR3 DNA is TGTGCCAGCACCCTCCGGAGGGCGGACCCCTACAATGAGCAGTTCTTC.

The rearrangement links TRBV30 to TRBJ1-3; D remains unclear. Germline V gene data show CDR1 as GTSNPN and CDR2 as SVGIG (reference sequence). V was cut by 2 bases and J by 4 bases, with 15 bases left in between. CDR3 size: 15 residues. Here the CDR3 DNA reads TGTGCCTGGAGTAGACTTACCAGCAGCGGAAACACCATATATTTT. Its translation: CAWSRLTSSGNTIYF.

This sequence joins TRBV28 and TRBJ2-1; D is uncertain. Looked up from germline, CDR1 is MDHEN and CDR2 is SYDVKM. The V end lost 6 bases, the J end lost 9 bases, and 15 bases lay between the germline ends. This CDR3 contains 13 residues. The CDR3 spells CASSRGRWSEQFF. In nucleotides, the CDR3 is TGTGCCAGCAGCCGAGGTCGGTGGTCTGAGCAGTTCTTC.

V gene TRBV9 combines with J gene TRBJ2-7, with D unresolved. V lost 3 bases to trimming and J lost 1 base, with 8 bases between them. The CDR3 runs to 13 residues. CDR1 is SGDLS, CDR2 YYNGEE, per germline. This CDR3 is CASSGSGSYEQYF. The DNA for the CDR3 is TGTGCCAGCAGCGGGTCCGGGTCCTACGAGCAGTACTTC.

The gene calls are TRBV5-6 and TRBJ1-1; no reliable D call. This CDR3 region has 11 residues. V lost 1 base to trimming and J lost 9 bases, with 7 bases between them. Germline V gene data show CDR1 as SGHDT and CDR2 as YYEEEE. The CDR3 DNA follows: TGTGCCAGCAGCTTGCGTGCGCAAGCTTTCTTT. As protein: CASSLRAQAFF.

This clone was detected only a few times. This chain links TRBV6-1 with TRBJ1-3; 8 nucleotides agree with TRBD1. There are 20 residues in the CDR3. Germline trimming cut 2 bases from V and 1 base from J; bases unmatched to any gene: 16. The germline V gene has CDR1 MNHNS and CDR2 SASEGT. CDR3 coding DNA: TGTGCCAGCAGTGAACGGGGGGACAGGTTTCTTCTGAGTTCTGGAAACACCATATATTTT. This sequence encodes CASSERGDRFLLSSGNTIYF.

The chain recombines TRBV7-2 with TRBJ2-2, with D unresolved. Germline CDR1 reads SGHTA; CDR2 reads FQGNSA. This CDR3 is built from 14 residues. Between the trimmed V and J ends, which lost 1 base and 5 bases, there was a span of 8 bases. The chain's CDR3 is CASSLGFGTGELFF. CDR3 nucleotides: TGTGCCAGCAGCTTAGGGTTCGGTACCGGGGAGCTGTTTTTT. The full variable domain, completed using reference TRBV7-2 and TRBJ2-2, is GAGVSQSPSNKVTEKGKDVELRCDPISGHTALYWYRQSLGQGLEFLIYFQGNSAPDKSGLPSDRFSAERTGGSVSTLTIQRTQQEDSAVYLCASSLGFGTGELFFGEGSRLTVL.

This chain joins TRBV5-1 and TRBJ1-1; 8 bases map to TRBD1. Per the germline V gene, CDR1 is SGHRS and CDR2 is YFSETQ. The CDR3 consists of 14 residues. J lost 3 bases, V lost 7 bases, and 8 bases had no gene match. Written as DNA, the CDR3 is TGCGCCAGCGGCAGGGGGCCAGAGGACACTGAAGCTTTCTTT. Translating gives CASGRGPEDTEAFF.